This T cell receptor (beta chain) was identified in a study of identical twins. Whole-study findings and limits: Compared with unrelated sharing, twin-shared out-of-frame alpha sequences had more low-probability sequences.

Unique molecular identifiers were in the cDNA, with template-switch universal primer binding. MiXCR, run by TCRdb on the 5' RACE reads, gives a single entry per CDR3 protein. The table includes 130,000 to 150,000 distinct CDR3 sequences, approximately 4% detected once. There were only healthy Caucasians among the donors. This clonotype was seen at least ten times. Its antigen is unknown. Sample: memory T cells sorted from blood. The TCR comes from a man aged 18 to 30 in good health.

The CDR3 coding sequence is TGTGCCAGCAGCTTAAATCCGGGGGGAACCGGGGAGCTGTTTTTT. This gives the protein CASSLNPGGTGELFF. V and J are TRBV7-3 and TRBJ2-2, with TRBD2 matching over 7 bases. The CDR3 consists of 15 residues. The germline V gene has CDR1 SGHTA and CDR2 FQGTGA. J was trimmed by 5 bases and V by 1 base; bases with no gene match: 4.